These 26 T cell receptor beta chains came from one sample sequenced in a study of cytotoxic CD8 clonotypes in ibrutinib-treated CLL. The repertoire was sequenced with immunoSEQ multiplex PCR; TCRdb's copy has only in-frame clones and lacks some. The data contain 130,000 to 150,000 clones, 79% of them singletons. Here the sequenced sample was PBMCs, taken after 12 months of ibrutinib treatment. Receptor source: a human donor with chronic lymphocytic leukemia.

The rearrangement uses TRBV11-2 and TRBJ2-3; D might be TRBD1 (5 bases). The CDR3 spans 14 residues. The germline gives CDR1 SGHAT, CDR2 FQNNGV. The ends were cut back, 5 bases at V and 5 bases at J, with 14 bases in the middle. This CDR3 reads CASSTQGRLDTQYF. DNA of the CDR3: TGTGCCAGCAGCACCCAGGGCCGGTTAGATACGCAGTATTTT.

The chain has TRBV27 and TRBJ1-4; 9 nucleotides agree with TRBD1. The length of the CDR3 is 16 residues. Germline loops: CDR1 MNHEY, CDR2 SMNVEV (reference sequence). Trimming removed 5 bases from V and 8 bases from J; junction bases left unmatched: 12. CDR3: CASSPVQGAIKEKLFF. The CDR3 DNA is TGTGCCAGCAGTCCCGTACAGGGGGCGATAAAAGAAAAACTGTTTTTT.

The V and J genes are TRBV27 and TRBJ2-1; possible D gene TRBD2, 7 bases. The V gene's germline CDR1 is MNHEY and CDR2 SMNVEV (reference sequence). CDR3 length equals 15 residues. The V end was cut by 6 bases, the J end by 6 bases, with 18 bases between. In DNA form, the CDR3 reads TGTGCCAGCAGCCCTCGTCGGGGGGCAGGCAATGAGCAGTTCTTC. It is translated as CASSPRRGAGNEQFF.

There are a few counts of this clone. The CDR3 nucleotides are TGCGCCAGCAGCGGACGAGGGACCGATAAGGGGAATCAGCCCCAGCATTTT. Translated, it gives CASSGRGTDKGNQPQHF. The V call is TRBV4-1, the J call TRBJ1-5; a weak D match, TRBD1 (5 bases). The CDR3 covers 17 residues. CDR1 and CDR2 (germline): MGHRA, YSYEKL. Trimming removed 5 bases from V and 4 bases from J, with 21 bases in between.

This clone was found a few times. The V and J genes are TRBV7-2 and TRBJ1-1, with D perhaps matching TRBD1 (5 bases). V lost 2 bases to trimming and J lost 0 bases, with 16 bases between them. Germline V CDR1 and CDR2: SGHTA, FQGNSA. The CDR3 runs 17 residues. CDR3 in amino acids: CASSLILWQGMNTEAFF. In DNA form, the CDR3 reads TGTGCCAGCAGCTTAATTTTGTGGCAGGGAATGAACACTGAAGCTTTCTTT.

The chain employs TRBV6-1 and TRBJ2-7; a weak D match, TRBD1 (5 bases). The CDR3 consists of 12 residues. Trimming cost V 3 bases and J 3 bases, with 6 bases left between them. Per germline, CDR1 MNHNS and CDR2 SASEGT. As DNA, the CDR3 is TGTGCCAGCAGTGACACAGGCTACGAGCAGTACTTC. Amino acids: CASSDTGYEQYF.

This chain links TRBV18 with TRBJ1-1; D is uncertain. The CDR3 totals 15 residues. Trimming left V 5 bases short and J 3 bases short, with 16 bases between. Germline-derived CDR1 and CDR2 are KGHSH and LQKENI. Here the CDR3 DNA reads TGTGCCAGCTCAGTAAGTTCCAGCTGGGACACTGAAGCTTTCTTT. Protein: CASSVSSSWDTEAFF.

The DNA of the CDR3 is TGTGCCACCGGTAGGGACACAGATACGCAGTATTTT. It codes for CATGRDTDTQYF. This chain uses TRBV6-5 with TRBJ2-3; the D is unclear. The V and J ends lost 10 bases and 2 bases respectively, with 10 bases between them. CDR1 is MNHEY, CDR2 SVGAGI, per germline. The CDR3 sequence is 12 residues long.

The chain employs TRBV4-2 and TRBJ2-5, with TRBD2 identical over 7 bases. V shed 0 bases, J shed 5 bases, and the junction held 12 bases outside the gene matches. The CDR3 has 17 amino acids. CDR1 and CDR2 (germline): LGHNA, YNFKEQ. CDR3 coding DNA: TGTGCCAGCAGCCAAGATCCGGTCTCTAGCGGCCGTGAGACCCAGTACTTC. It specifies CASSQDPVSSGRETQYF.

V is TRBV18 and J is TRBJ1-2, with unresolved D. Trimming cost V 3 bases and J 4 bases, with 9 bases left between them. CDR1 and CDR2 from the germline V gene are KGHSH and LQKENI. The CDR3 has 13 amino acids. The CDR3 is CASSPVGIYGYTF. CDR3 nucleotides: TGTGCCAGCTCACCCGTAGGGATCTATGGCTACACCTTC.

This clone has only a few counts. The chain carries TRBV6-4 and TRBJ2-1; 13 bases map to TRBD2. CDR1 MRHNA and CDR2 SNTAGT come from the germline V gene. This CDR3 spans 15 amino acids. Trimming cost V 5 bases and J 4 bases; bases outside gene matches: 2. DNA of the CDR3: TGTGCCAGCAGTCGACTAGCGGGAGGATACAATGAGCAGTTCTTC. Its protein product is CASSRLAGGYNEQFF.

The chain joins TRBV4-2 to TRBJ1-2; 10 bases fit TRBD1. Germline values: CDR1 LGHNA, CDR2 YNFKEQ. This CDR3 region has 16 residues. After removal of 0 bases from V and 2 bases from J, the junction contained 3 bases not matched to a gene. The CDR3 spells CASSQDPGQGNYGYTF. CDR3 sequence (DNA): TGTGCCAGCAGCCAAGATCCGGGACAGGGGAACTATGGCTACACCTTC.

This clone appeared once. The CDR3 here is CASSRDRGLTDTQYF. The CDR3 coding sequence is TGTGCCAGCAGCAGGGACAGGGGGCTGACAGATACGCAGTATTTT. The chain is built from TRBV7-2 and TRBJ2-3; 12 nucleotides agree with TRBD1. The CDR3 covers 15 residues. The germline V gene has CDR1 SGHTA and CDR2 FQGNSA. The V and J ends lost 5 bases and 3 bases, in that order; junction bases with no gene match: 3.

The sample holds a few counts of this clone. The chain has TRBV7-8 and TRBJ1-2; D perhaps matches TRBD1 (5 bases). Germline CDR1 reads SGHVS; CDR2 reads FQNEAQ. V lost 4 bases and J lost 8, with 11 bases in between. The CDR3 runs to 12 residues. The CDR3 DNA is TGTGCCAGCAGCTCAGGGAGTCAGGGCTACACCTTC. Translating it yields CASSSGSQGYTF.

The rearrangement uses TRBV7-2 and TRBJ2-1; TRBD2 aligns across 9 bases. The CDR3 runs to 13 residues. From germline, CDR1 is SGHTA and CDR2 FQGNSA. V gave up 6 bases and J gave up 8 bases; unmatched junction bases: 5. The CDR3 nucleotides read TGTGCCAGCAGAGTAGCGGGAGCAGATGAGCAGTTCTTC. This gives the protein CASRVAGADEQFF.

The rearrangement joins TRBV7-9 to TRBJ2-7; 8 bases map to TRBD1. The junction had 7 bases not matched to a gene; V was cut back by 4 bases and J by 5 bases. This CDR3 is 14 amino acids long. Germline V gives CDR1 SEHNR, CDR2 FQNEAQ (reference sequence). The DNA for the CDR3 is TGTGCCAGCAGCTCCGGACAGGGAATAGACGAGCAGTACTTC. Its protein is CASSSGQGIDEQYF. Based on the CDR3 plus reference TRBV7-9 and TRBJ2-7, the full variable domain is DTGVSQNPRHKITKRGQNVTFRCDPISEHNRLYWYRQTLGQGPEFLTYFQNEAQLEKSRLLSDRFSAERPKGSFSTLEIQRTEQGDSAMYLCASSSGQGIDEQYFGPGTRLTVT.

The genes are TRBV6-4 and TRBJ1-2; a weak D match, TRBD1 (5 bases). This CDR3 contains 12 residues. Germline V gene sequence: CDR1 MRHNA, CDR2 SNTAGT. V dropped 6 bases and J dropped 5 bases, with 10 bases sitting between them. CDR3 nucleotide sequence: TGTGCCAGCAGCGGGGCAGGGTATGGCTACACCTTC. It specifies CASSGAGYGYTF.

In DNA form, the CDR3 reads TGCGCCAGCAGCGTCAACGGACAGGGTACCGGGGCCAACGTCCTGACTTTC. It translates to CASSVNGQGTGANVLTF. The chain combines TRBV5-1 with TRBJ2-6; 8 bases map to TRBD1. The CDR3 is 17 amino acids. In germline, CDR1 is SGHRS, CDR2 YFSETQ. V gave up 4 bases and J gave up 4 bases; unmatched junction bases: 10.

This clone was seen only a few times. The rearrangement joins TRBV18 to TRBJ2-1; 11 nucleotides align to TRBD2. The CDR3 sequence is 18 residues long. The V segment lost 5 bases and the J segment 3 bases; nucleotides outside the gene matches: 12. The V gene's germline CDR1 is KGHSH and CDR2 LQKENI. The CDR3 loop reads CASSSTSGRGGIYNEQFF. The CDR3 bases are TGTGCCAGCTCATCCACTAGCGGGAGAGGGGGTATCTACAATGAGCAGTTCTTC. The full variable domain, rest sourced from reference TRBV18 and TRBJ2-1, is NAGVMQNPRHLVRRRGQEARLRCSPMKGHSHVYWYRQLPEEGLKFMVYLQKENIIDESGMPKERFSAEFPKEGPSILRIQQVVRGDSAAYFCASSSTSGRGGIYNEQFFGPGTRLTVL.

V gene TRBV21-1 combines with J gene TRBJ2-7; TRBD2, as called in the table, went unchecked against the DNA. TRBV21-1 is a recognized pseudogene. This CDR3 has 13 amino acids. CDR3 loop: CASIYRGPNEQYF. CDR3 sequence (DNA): TGTGCCAGCATCTATCGGGGTCCCAACGAGCAGTACTTC.

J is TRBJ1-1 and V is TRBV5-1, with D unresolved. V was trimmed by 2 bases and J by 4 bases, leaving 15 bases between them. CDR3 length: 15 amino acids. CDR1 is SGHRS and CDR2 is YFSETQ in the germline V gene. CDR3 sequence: CASSFLSGRSTEAFF. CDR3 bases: TGCGCCAGCAGCTTTCTGTCGGGAAGGAGCACTGAAGCTTTCTTT.

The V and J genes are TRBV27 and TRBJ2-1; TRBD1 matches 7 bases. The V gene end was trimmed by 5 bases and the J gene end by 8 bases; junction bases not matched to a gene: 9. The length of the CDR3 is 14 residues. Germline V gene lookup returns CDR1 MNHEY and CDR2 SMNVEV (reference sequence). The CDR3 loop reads CASSPDRWADEQFF. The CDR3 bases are TGTGCCAGCAGTCCGGACAGGTGGGCGGATGAGCAGTTCTTC.

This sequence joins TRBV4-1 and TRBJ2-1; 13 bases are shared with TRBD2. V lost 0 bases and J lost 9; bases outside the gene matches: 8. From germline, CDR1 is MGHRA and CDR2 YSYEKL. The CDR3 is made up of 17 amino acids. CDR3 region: CASSQERSGLAGPEQFF. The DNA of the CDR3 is TGCGCCAGCAGCCAAGAGAGGTCGGGACTAGCGGGACCTGAGCAGTTCTTC.

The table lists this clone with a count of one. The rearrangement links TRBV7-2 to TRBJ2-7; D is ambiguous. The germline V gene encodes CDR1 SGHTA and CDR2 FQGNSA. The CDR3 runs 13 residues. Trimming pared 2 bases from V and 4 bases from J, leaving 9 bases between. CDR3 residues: CASSLLGGYEQYF. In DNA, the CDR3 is TGTGCCAGCAGCTTACTGGGCGGTTACGAGCAGTACTTC.

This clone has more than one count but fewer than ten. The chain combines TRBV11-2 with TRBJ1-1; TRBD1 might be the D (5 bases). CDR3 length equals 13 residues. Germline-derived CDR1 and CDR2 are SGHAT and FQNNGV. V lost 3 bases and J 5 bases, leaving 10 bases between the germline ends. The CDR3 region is CASSFAQGTEAFF. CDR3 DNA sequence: TGTGCCAGCAGCTTCGCCCAGGGAACTGAAGCTTTCTTT.

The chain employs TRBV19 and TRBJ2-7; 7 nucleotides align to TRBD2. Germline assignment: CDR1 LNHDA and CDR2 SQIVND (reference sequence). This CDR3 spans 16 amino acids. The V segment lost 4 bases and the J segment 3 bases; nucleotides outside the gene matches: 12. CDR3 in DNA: TGTGCCAGTAGTACCCTCGGGGGGACTACCTACTACGAGCAGTACTTC. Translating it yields CASSTLGGTTYYEQYF.